This entry is about one T cell receptor (beta chain). This sample was taken from a study of radiotherapy plus CTLA-4 blockade in lung cancer. Using immunoSEQ multiplex PCR, the repertoire was profiled, and TCRdb retains in-frame clones only, with some absent. The sample lists under 50,000 clones; 80% to 90% were seen once. Patients had chemo-refractory metastatic non-small-cell lung cancer and received focal radiation plus CTLA-4 blockade that used ipilimumab. Per germline, CDR1 SGDLS and CDR2 YYNGEE. Trimming removed 0 bases from V and 2 bases from J, with 12 bases in between. This CDR3 contains 15 residues.

The chain uses TRBV9 and TRBJ2-7; a possible D gene is TRBD2 (5 bases). The clonotype originates from a human donor with non-small cell lung cancer whose response to radiotherapy plus ipilimumab could not be evaluated. Source: peripheral blood, taken from a patient treated with radiotherapy plus ipilimumab. The CDR3 loop is CASSVGGWPAYEQYF. CDR3 in DNA: TGTGCCAGCAGCGTAGGCGGGTGGCCCGCCTACGAGCAGTACTTC.